Here is one T cell receptor (beta chain) with its context. Unmatched junction bases numbered 14, after V lost 7 bases and J lost 4 bases. The CDR3 consists of 15 residues. Germline V gene lookup returns CDR1 SQVTM and CDR2 ANQGSEA. The data stem from a study of blood T cell repertoires in COVID-19. Study-wide background: The analysed material was cDNA or gDNA that came from T cells, B-cell-depleted T cells, or PBMCs.

How the authors handled the data: Researchers report that nucleated cell counts were estimated from reference gene primer amplification. Clones were read by immunoSEQ multiplex PCR, and TCRdb kept only the in-frame ones, dropping some. V and J calls and clone size are as listed in that table; D and trimming were resolved from the DNA. This sample has fewer than 250,000 clones; approximately 86% occur once, and the top ten carry approximately 0.69%. Sequencing was carried out using peripheral blood. The TCR originated in a man aged 35 to 55 with acute or convalescent COVID-19. The chain employs TRBV29-1 and TRBJ1-1; 8 positions match TRBD1. The CDR3 sequence is CSAFPTGASSTEAFF. As DNA, the CDR3 is TGCAGCGCATTTCCGACAGGGGCGTCGAGCACTGAAGCTTTCTTT.